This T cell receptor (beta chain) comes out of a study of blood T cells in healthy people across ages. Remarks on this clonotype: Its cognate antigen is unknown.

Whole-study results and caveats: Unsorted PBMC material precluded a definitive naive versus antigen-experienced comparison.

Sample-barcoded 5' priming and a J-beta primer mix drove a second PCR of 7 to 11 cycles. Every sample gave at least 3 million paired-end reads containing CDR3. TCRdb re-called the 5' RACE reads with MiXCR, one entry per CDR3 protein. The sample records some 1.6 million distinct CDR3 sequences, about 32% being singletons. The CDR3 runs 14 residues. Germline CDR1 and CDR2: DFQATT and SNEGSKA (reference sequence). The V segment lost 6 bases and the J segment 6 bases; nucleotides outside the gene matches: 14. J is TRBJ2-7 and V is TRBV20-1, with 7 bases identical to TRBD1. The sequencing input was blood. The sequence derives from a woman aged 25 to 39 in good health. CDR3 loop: CSAGPGTAPGEQYF. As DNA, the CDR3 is TGCAGTGCCGGGCCGGGGACAGCCCCGGGCGAGCAGTACTTC.